This T cell receptor (beta chain) was identified during a study of blood T cell repertoires in COVID-19. This table comes from immunoSEQ multiplex PCR, and its TCRdb copy is limited to in-frame clones, with some not included. The sample yields around 280,000 clones, about 88% seen once. What was sequenced was peripheral blood. This clonotype was obtained from a woman aged 30 to 39 with COVID-19, enrolled during active disease.

Here the CDR3 DNA reads TGTGCCAGCCGACGGGGGAGGACCTCCTACGAGCAGTACTTC. Translation gives CASRRGRTSYEQYF. This chain connects TRBV27 to TRBJ2-7; tentative D call: TRBD2 (6 bases). The CDR3 loop spans 14 amino acids. Germline CDR1 MNHEY, CDR2 SMNVEV (reference sequence). V shed 8 bases and J shed 0 bases, with 14 bases lying between them.